This entry lists 27 T cell receptor beta chains sequenced from one sample in a study of CD8 T cells in ankylosing spondylitis. TCRdb re-called the 5' RACE reads with MiXCR, one entry per CDR3 protein. This table has 200,000 or so distinct CDR3 sequences, over 10% appearing once. The sample consisted of blood, either unsorted or a sorted T cell fraction (not recorded which). Source of these receptors: a female donor with ankylosing spondylitis or in good health (not recorded which).

The sample holds a few counts of this clonotype. The CDR3 protein is CSVLPLPSRRSYNEQFF. CDR3 nucleotides: TGCAGCGTGCTGCCCCTACCTAGCCGGCGCTCCTACAATGAGCAGTTCTTC. The gene calls are TRBV29-1 and TRBJ2-1; maybe TRBD2 (5 bases). Germline V CDR1 and CDR2: SQVTM, ANQGSEA. Trimming cost V 6 bases and J 0 bases, with 21 bases left between them. CDR3 length equals 17 residues.

As concerns this clonotype: This may be a read error: a much more frequent sequence differs by one nucleotide. This chain joins TRBV27 and TRBJ1-5; TRBD2 matches at 8 bases. Gene TRBJ2-3 matches the end of the DNA better, so the J call may be wrong. This CDR3 contains 11 residues. Germline-derived CDR1 and CDR2 are MNHEY and SMNVEV (reference sequence). Here the CDR3 reads CASSDGGGQYF. The CDR3 nucleotides read TGTGCCAGCAGTGACGGGGGGGGACAGTATTTT.

This clonotype turned up a few times. This chain connects TRBV10-3 to TRBJ1-5; D might be TRBD1 (5 bases). Trimming took 0 bases from V and 4 from J, leaving 13 bases between them. There are 16 residues in the CDR3. Per germline, CDR1 ENHRY and CDR2 SYGVKD. CDR3 sequence reads: CAISESVGGPNQPQHF. CDR3 nucleotides: TGTGCCATCAGTGAGTCGGTCGGGGGACCGAATCAGCCCCAGCATTTT.

This clonotype was detected ten times or more. The chain employs TRBV5-1 and TRBJ2-7, with D possibly TRBD2 on 5 matching bases. V was pared by 4 bases and J by 0 bases, with 8 bases between. The CDR3 loop spans 13 amino acids. CDR1 SGHRS and CDR2 YFSETQ come from the germline V gene. The CDR3 DNA is TGCGCCAGCAGCGAGGCGGGCTCCTACGAGCAGTACTTC. Its translation: CASSEAGSYEQYF.

This clonotype was detected many times. The rearrangement uses TRBV29-1 and TRBJ1-2, with D possibly matching TRBD1 (5 bases). The CDR3 has 10 amino acids. V was clipped by 6 bases and J by 8 bases, with 10 bases between them. CDR1 is SQVTM, CDR2 ANQGSEA, per germline. The CDR3 sequence is CSVTEGGYTF. CDR3 coding DNA: TGCAGCGTGACAGAGGGAGGCTACACCTTC.

This clonotype was observed many times. The rearrangement uses TRBV5-6 and TRBJ1-2; TRBD1 agrees at 7 bases. The ends lost 3 bases at V and 3 bases at J; junction bases unmatched: 8. Germline CDR1 is SGHDT and CDR2 is YYEEEE. The CDR3 runs 15 residues. The CDR3 spells CASSWTGTVDYGYTF. The CDR3 DNA reads TGTGCCAGCAGCTGGACCGGGACAGTCGACTATGGCTACACCTTC.

This clonotype has at least ten counts. CDR3 region: CASSLESRRGGYTF. In nucleotides, the CDR3 is TGTGCCAGCAGTTTAGAGTCGCGTAGGGGAGGCTACACCTTC. The chain is built from TRBV12-3 or TRBV12-4 and TRBJ1-2, with D tentatively TRBD1 (5 bases). V gave up 1 base and J gave up 8 bases, with 14 bases separating them. The CDR3 has 14 residues.

This clonotype was seen ten or more times. V is TRBV28 and J is TRBJ1-1; D ambiguous. CDR3 size: 15 residues. The germline V gene encodes CDR1 MDHEN and CDR2 SYDVKM. V dropped 2 bases and J dropped 1 base, with 11 bases sitting between them. The CDR3: CASSLLGNSNTEAFF. The CDR3 DNA reads as TGTGCCAGCAGTTTACTGGGCAACTCGAACACTGAAGCTTTCTTT.

This clonotype showed up many times. V is TRBV12-3 or TRBV12-4 and J is TRBJ1-5; D perhaps matches TRBD1 (5 bases). The V and J ends lost 6 bases and 7 bases respectively, with 16 bases between them. This CDR3 has 14 amino acids. This chain's CDR3 is CASSPLGGNQPQHF. The CDR3 nucleotides read TGTGCCAGCAGCCCCCTGGGGGGGAACCAGCCCCAGCATTTT.

This clonotype has ten or more counts. At one end, the junction sequence differs from germline, possibly due to a read error. This chain links TRBV11-1 with TRBJ2-1; D is possibly TRBD1 (5 bases). Looked up from germline, CDR1 is SGHAT and CDR2 is FQDESV (reference sequence). The CDR3 is made up of 12 amino acids. The chain's CDR3 is CACSTTVREQFF. In nucleotides, the CDR3 is TGTGCCTGCAGCACGACAGTACGTGAGCAGTTCTTC. The full variable domain, in which reference TRBV11-1 and TRBJ2-1 provide the parts outside the CDR3, is EAEVAQSPRYKITEKSQAVAFWCDPISGHATLYWYRQILGQGPELLVQFQDESVVDDSQLPKDRFSAERLKGVDSTLKIQPAELGDSAMYLCACSTTVREQFFGPGTRLTVL.

This clonotype appeared many times. V and J are TRBV20-1 and TRBJ1-4; the D is unclear. Trimming removed 2 bases from V and 8 bases from J, with 9 bases in between. The CDR3 contains 12 residues. Germline CDR1 is DFQATT and CDR2 is SNEGSKA (reference sequence). The CDR3, as DNA: TGCAGTGCTAGATCCGTCAACGAAAAACTGTTTTTT. Its translation is CSARSVNEKLFF.

This clonotype was seen repeatedly, ten times or more. This chain connects TRBV24-1 to TRBJ1-2, with 8 bases fitting TRBD1. After removal of 10 bases from V and 4 bases from J, the junction contained 7 bases not matched to a gene. The CDR3 has 13 amino acids. Germline-derived CDR1 and CDR2 are KGHDR and SFDVKD. Written as DNA, the CDR3 is TGTGCCACATCCGGACAGGGCACCTATGGCTACACCTTC. Its protein product is CATSGQGTYGYTF.

This clonotype has a count of ten or more. This sequence joins TRBV5-1 and TRBJ1-2; TRBD1 aligns across 9 bases. V lost 4 bases to trimming and J lost 4 bases; unmatched junction nucleotides: 2. The CDR3 sequence is 13 residues long. The germline gives CDR1 SGHRS, CDR2 YFSETQ. DNA of the CDR3: TGCGCCAGCAGCATGGACAGGGGCTATGGCTACACCTTC. This codes for CASSMDRGYGYTF.

The rearrangement uses TRBV20-1 and TRBJ2-1; D is possibly TRBD1 (5 bases). Looked up from germline, CDR1 is DFQATT and CDR2 is SNEGSKA (reference sequence). V lost 0 bases and J lost 8, with 5 bases in between. This CDR3 is built from 11 residues. The CDR3 is CSAREGHEQFF. In DNA, the CDR3 is TGCAGTGCTAGAGAGGGGCATGAGCAGTTCTTC.

Many counts were recorded for this clonotype. The V gene is TRBV27, the J gene TRBJ1-5; a weak D match, TRBD1 (5 bases). The CDR3 has 12 residues. Per the germline V gene, CDR1 is MNHEY and CDR2 is SMNVEV (reference sequence). V lost 6 bases and J 7 bases, leaving 10 bases between the germline ends. CDR3 bases: TGTGCCAGCAGGCAGGGAGGGCAGCCCCAGCATTTT. Encoded protein: CASRQGGQPQHF.

This clonotype has a count of ten or more. This CDR3 is CALPRAGLSTGELFF. CDR3 coding DNA: TGTGCCCTACCCCGGGCAGGACTCAGCACCGGGGAGCTGTTTTTT. This rearrangement joins TRBV2 to TRBJ2-2, with D possibly being TRBD2 (5 bases). Germline V lookup: CDR1 SNHLY, CDR2 FYNNEI. V was trimmed by 11 bases and J by 4 bases, leaving 20 bases between them. The length of the CDR3 is 15 residues.

The J gene is TRBJ1-1, the V gene TRBV4-1, with D uncertain. The V gene's germline CDR1 is MGHRA and CDR2 YSYEKL. V lost 5 bases to trimming and J lost 3 bases, with 10 bases between them. There are 13 residues in the CDR3. The CDR3 region is CASSGVGDTEAFF. CDR3 in DNA: TGCGCCAGCAGCGGGGTCGGTGACACTGAAGCTTTCTTT.

This clonotype showed up many times. The gene calls are TRBV10-3 and TRBJ2-1; D is unclear. Germline CDR1 is ENHRY and CDR2 is SYGVKD. V lost 3 bases, J lost 2 bases, and 8 bases lay in between. The CDR3 totals 14 residues. CDR3 in DNA: TGTGCCATCAGTGACCAACTAACCTACAATGAGCAGTTCTTC. Translated: CAISDQLTYNEQFF.

In this sample, this clonotype turned up a few times. The chain couples TRBV27 to TRBJ2-3; TRBD1 agrees at 8 bases. The CDR3 loop spans 15 amino acids. Germline V lookup: CDR1 MNHEY, CDR2 SMNVEV (reference sequence). J gave up 3 bases and V 2 bases, and 4 bases lay outside the gene matches. This CDR3 is CASSLGRQGTDTQYF. The CDR3 DNA is TGTGCCAGCAGTTTAGGGAGACAGGGGACAGATACGCAGTATTTT.

The rearrangement uses TRBV20-1 and TRBJ2-1; 16 nucleotides align to TRBD2. Germline-derived CDR1 and CDR2 are DFQATT and SNEGSKA (reference sequence). The ends lost 5 bases at V and 10 bases at J; junction bases unmatched: 2. This CDR3 comprises 13 residues. The CDR3 DNA follows: TGCAGTGCTGCGGGACTAGCGGGAGGGGAGCAGTTCTTC. As protein: CSAAGLAGGEQFF.

This clonotype was seen many times. J is TRBJ1-4 and V is TRBV7-9; D gene unclear. V was shortened by 7 bases and J by 6 bases, with 12 bases between the two germline ends. This CDR3 region has 13 residues. Looked up from germline, CDR1 is SEHNR and CDR2 is FQNEAQ (reference sequence). CDR3 in DNA: TGTGCCAGCACCTTCTCTGGGGATGAAAAACTGTTTTTT. Protein sequence: CASTFSGDEKLFF.

This clonotype has at least ten counts. The chain has TRBV20-1 and TRBJ2-2, with D possibly matching TRBD2 (6 bases). There are 12 residues in the CDR3. Germline CDR1 is DFQATT and CDR2 is SNEGSKA (reference sequence). Deletions cut 0 bases from V and 7 bases from J, with 6 bases between. In DNA, the CDR3 is TGCAGTGCTAGAGAGGGAGGCGGGGAGCTGTTTTTT. Translating gives CSAREGGGELFF.

In this sample, this clonotype turned up many times. The J gene is TRBJ2-1, the V gene TRBV11-2; 10 bases agree with TRBD2. The CDR3 contains 15 residues. From germline, CDR1 is SGHAT and CDR2 FQNNGV. J was trimmed by 5 bases and V by 3 bases; bases with no gene match: 4. The CDR3 DNA sequence: TGTGCCAGCAGCTTCCGACTAGCGGGTCACAATGAGCAGTTCTTC. The encoded protein is CASSFRLAGHNEQFF.

This clonotype was seen repeatedly, ten times or more. The rearrangement joins TRBV19 to TRBJ1-3; D uncertain. The V end was cut by 7 bases, the J end by 4 bases, with 11 bases between. This CDR3 comprises 13 residues. Per germline, CDR1 LNHDA and CDR2 SQIVND (reference sequence). The CDR3 nucleotides read TGTGCCAGTATGCCGGGAACGGGAAACACCATATATTTT. Translating it yields CASMPGTGNTIYF.

This clonotype was observed many times. This sequence joins TRBV27 and TRBJ2-1; TRBD1 matches at 7 bases. CDR1 and CDR2 from the germline V gene are MNHEY and SMNVEV (reference sequence). The J segment lost 10 bases and the V segment lost 5 bases, leaving 5 bases of the junction unmatched. The CDR3 totals 12 residues. The chain's CDR3 is CASSVTGDEQFF. In nucleotides, the CDR3 is TGTGCCAGCAGTGTAACAGGGGACGAGCAGTTCTTC.

In this sample, this clonotype turned up a few times. The V call is TRBV7-3, the J call TRBJ2-7; 9 bases match TRBD2. The length of the CDR3 is 15 residues. Germline CDR1 reads SGHTA; CDR2 reads FQGTGA. With 5 bases clipped from V and 3 bases from J, the junction kept 8 bases outside the gene matches. The DNA for the CDR3 is TGTGCCAGCAGCCCTCTAGCGGGATCCAACTACGAGCAGTACTTC. This gives the protein CASSPLAGSNYEQYF.

There are many counts of this clonotype. The chain carries TRBV6-2 or TRBV6-3 and TRBJ2-4; D ambiguous. The CDR3 extends over 15 amino acids. Germline values: CDR1 MNHEY, CDR2 SVGEGT. V lost 7 bases and J 3 bases, leaving 16 bases between the germline ends. Here the CDR3 reads CASTNADGHKNIQYF. The CDR3 nucleotides are TGTGCCAGCACCAACGCGGACGGTCACAAAAACATTCAGTACTTC.